The present entry profiles one TCR beta chain with its context. The data belong to a study of blood T cell repertoires in COVID-19. Which cohort a participant joined came from the clinical history participants gave. Germline loops: CDR1 LGHNA, CDR2 YNFKEQ. This CDR3 comprises 16 residues. J lost 4 bases, V lost 2 bases, and 6 bases had no gene match. TCRdb's copy holds only in-frame clones and misses some; the assay was immunoSEQ multiplex PCR. This table has 140,000 to 150,000 clones, 78% appearing once. The sample was PBMCs or T cells enriched from blood (not recorded which). This rearrangement joins TRBV4-2 to TRBJ2-5, with 11 bases lining up with TRBD2. The receptor's source is a woman in her forties or fifties who had recovered from COVID-19. This CDR3 is CASSQRLAGNGETQYF. The CDR3 nucleotides read TGTGCCAGCAGCCAACGACTAGCGGGGAATGGAGAGACCCAGTACTTC.